This T cell receptor beta chain appears in the sequencing data of a study of human T cells and chemical hapten exposure. The V end was cut by 4 bases, the J end by 4 bases, with 17 bases between. Germline V gives CDR1 SGHAT, CDR2 FQNNGV. This CDR3 region has 16 residues. A word on this clonotype: Its target is unknown.

Study-level points and caveats: Patch test score was positively correlated with the counts of TCRs that had expanded at PT1. Relative to control repertoires, expanded TCRs gave rise to significantly more large CDR3 similarity clusters.

Noted time point: patch test 1, 2 weeks after DPC sensitization. The treatment denotes: therapeutic diphenylcyclopropenone sensitization with weekly scalp DPC. Alopecia patients deemed DPC-suitable, aged 18 to 70, excluding pregnancy. Individual cDNA molecules had unique molecular identifiers attached to them by the library. TCRdb reprocessed the RACE reads via MiXCR and lists one record per CDR3 protein. This table has roughly 180,000 distinct CDR3 sequences, 20% to 25% appearing once. The input for sequencing was whole blood, taken in connection with sensitization to the hapten diphenylcyclopropenone (DPC). The chain has TRBV11-2 and TRBJ1-5; possible D gene TRBD1, 6 bases. This sequence was found in a woman between 50 and 59 years old with alopecia areata. Some clones in this sample may be carry-over from other donors' samples. CDR3 bases: TGTGCCAGCAGCTCGGGACAACCAGGGAAGAATCAGCCCCAGCATTTT. Translating gives CASSSGQPGKNQPQHF.